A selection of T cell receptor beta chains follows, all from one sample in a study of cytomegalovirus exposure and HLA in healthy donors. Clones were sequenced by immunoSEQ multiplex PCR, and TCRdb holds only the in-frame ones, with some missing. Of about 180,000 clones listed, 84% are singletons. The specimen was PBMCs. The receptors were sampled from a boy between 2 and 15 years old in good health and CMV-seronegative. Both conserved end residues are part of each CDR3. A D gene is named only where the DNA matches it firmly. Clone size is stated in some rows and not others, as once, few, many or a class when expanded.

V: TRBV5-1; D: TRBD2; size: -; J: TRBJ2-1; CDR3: CASSLTSGREGNTEQFF; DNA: TGCGCCAGCAGCTTGACTAGCGGGAGGGAGGGCAATACTGAGCAGTTCTTC
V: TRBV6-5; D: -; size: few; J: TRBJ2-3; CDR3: CASSYTEGRDTQYF; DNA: TGTGCCAGCAGTTACACTGAGGGAAGGGATACGCAGTATTTT
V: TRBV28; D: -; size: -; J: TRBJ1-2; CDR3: CACNAGLNYGYTF; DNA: TGTGCCTGCAACGCAGGGTTAAACTATGGCTACACCTTC
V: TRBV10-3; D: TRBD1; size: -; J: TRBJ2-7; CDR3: CAISSGTGIPDEQYF; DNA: TGTGCCATCAGCAGCGGGACAGGGATCCCCGACGAGCAGTACTTC
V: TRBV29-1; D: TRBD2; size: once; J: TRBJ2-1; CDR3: CSARTSGRNYNEQFF; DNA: TGCAGCGCCCGGACTAGCGGGAGGAACTACAATGAGCAGTTCTTC
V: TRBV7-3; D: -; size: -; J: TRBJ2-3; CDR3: CASSPRSGSTDTQYF; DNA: TGTGCCAGCAGCCCCCGGAGTGGAAGCACAGATACGCAGTATTTT
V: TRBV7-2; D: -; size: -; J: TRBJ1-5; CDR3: CASSRGGVGPNQPQHF; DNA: TGTGCCAGCAGCAGGGGAGGGGTTGGACCCAATCAGCCCCAGCATTTT
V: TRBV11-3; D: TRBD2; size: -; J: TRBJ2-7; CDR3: CASSLGSGGTYEQYF; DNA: TGTGCCAGCAGCTTAGGAAGCGGGGGCACCTACGAGCAGTACTTC
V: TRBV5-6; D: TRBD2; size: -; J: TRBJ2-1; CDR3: CASSLEKLAGDRSYNEQFF; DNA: TGTGCCAGCAGCTTGGAAAAACTAGCGGGGGACCGCTCCTACAATGAGCAGTTCTTC
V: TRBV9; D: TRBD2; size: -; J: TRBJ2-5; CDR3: CASSVGAGEGQETQYF; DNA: TGTGCCAGCAGCGTAGGGGCGGGAGAAGGGCAAGAGACCCAGTACTTC
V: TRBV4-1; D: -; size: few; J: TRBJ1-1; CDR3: CASSQDQVGGGAEAFF; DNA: TGCGCCAGCAGCCAAGATCAGGTAGGGGGAGGGGCTGAAGCTTTCTTT
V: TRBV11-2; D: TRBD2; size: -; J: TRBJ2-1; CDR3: CASSNELAGGHEQFF; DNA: TGTGCCAGCAGCAATGAACTAGCGGGTGGGCATGAGCAGTTCTTC
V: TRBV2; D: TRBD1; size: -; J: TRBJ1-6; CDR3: CASSETGTGVSPLHF; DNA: TGTGCCAGCAGTGAAACCGGGACAGGGGTTTCACCCCTCCACTTT
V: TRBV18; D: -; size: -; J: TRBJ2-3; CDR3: CASSPSGDTQYF; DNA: TGTGCCAGCTCACCATCGGGAGATACGCAGTATTTT
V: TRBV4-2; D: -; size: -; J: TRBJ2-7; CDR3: CASSQDLRLGEQYF; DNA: TGTGCCAGCAGCCAAGACCTCCGACTGGGCGAGCAGTACTTC
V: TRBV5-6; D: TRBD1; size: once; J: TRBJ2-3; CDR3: CASSSTGWEDTQYF; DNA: TGTGCCAGCAGCTCGACAGGGTGGGAAGATACGCAGTATTTT
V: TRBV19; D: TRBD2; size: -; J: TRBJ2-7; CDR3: CASSDPRGGGTYEQYF; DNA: TGTGCCAGTAGCGACCCGCGGGGCGGGGGAACCTACGAGCAGTACTTC
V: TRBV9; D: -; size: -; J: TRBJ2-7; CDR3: CASSSGITSYEQYF; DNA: TGTGCCAGCAGCTCAGGTATTACCTCCTACGAGCAGTACTTC
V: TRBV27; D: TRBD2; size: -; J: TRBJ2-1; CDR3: CASTRTSGSSYNEQFF; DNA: TGTGCCAGCACCAGGACTAGCGGGAGTTCCTACAATGAGCAGTTCTTC
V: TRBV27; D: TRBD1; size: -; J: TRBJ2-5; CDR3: CASSWDRAETQYF; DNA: TGTGCCAGCAGTTGGGACAGGGCGGAGACCCAGTACTTC
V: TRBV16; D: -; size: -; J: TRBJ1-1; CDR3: CASSVGGGSAFF; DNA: TGTGCCAGCAGCGTGGGAGGCGGGTCGGCTTTCTTT
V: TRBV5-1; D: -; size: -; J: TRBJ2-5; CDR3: CASSFRRGQETQYF; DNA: TGCGCCAGCAGCTTTAGGCGGGGTCAAGAGACCCAGTACTTC
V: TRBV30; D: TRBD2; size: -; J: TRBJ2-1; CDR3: CAWSASGAYNEQFF; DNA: TGTGCCTGGAGTGCTAGCGGGGCATACAATGAGCAGTTCTTC
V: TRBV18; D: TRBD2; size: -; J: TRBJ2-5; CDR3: CASSAGTSEKETQYF; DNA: TGTGCCAGCTCAGCCGGGACTAGCGAAAAAGAGACCCAGTACTTC
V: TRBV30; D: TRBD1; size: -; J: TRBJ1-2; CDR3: CAWSVGTGFYGYTF; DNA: TGTGCCTGGAGTGTAGGGACAGGCTTTTATGGCTACACCTTC
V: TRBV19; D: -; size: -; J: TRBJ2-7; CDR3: CASSIRGGPGEQYF; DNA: TGTGCCAGTAGTATAAGGGGGGGTCCGGGCGAGCAGTACTTC
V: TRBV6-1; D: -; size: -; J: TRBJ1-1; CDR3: CASILPRDTEAFF; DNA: TGTGCCAGCATACTACCCAGGGACACTGAAGCTTTCTTT
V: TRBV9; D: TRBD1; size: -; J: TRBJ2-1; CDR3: CASSGSRDRGLSEQFF; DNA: TGTGCCAGCAGCGGGAGCCGGGACAGGGGGCTAAGTGAGCAGTTCTTC
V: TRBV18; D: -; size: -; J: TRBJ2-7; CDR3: CASSPLTRGSYEQYF; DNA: TGTGCCAGCTCACCACTCACACGGGGCTCCTACGAGCAGTACTTC
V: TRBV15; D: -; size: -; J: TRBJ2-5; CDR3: CATSRDLGREETQYF; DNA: TGTGCCACCAGCAGAGATCTGGGTCGGGAAGAGACCCAGTACTTC